These 27 T cell receptor beta chains were sequenced from one sample in a study of shared clonotypes between healthy human individuals. Profiled with immunoSEQ multiplex PCR; TCRdb holds only in-frame clones, not every one. In the table there are around 2,100,000 clones, about 95% of which are singletons. Naive-designated CD8 cells lacked CD45RO, were positively enriched for CCR7, and omitted terminally differentiated effector memory CD45RA+ cells. The material sequenced was naive CD8+ T cells sorted from blood. The source is a man between 18 and 35 years old in good health.

The V gene is TRBV21-1, the J gene TRBJ1-1. TRBV21-1 is assigned pseudogene status. CDR3 length: 14 residues. This chain's CDR3 is CASSKAKEVTEAFF. The CDR3, as DNA: TGTGCCAGCAGCAAAGCGAAGGAGGTCACTGAAGCTTTCTTT.

The chain carries TRBV2 and TRBJ1-6, with D perhaps TRBD1 (5 bases). With 4 bases removed from V and 0 bases from J, the gap between germline ends came to 16 bases. Per germline, CDR1 SNHLY and CDR2 FYNNEI. The CDR3 contains 18 residues. CDR3 nucleotide sequence: TGTGCCAGCAGTGGTCGAGGGACCATGAGCTCCTATAATTCACCCCTCCACTTT. The encoded protein is CASSGRGTMSSYNSPLHF.

The gene calls are TRBV18 and TRBJ2-2; D may be TRBD2 (5 bases). With 0 bases removed from V and 6 bases from J, the gap between germline ends came to 14 bases. This CDR3 is built from 16 residues. Per the germline V gene, CDR1 is KGHSH and CDR2 is LQKENI. The CDR3 spells CASSPPEGQFPGELFF. CDR3 bases: TGTGCCAGCTCACCACCCGAGGGCCAATTTCCCGGGGAGCTGTTTTTT.

V usage is TRBV21-1 and J usage is TRBJ1-2; the table's D gene call, TRBD1, was not cross checked with the DNA. TRBV21-1 is classified as a pseudogene. The CDR3 loop spans 15 amino acids. CDR3 residues: CASSTQTGELFGYTF. As DNA, the CDR3 is TGTGCCAGCAGCACCCAGACAGGGGAGTTATTTGGCTACACCTTC.

Of note for this clone: Additional DNA sequences in this sample encode the identical CDR3. The chain combines TRBV11-2 with TRBJ2-3, with 9 bases identical to TRBD2. CDR1 and CDR2 from the germline V gene are SGHAT and FQNNGV. The CDR3 has 15 amino acids. V gave up 1 base and J gave up 1 base; unmatched junction bases: 0. The CDR3 loop reads CASSLGGRGTDTQYF. In DNA form, the CDR3 reads TGTGCCAGCAGCTTAGGCGGGAGGGGCACAGATACGCAGTATTTT.

The rearrangement uses TRBV11-2 and TRBJ2-7; D uncertain. The CDR3 loop spans 13 amino acids. From germline, CDR1 is SGHAT and CDR2 FQNNGV. Trimming left V 3 bases short and J 3 bases short, with 9 bases between. The CDR3 is CASSFRSVYEQYF. The CDR3 DNA reads TGTGCCAGCAGCTTTAGGTCGGTCTACGAGCAGTACTTC. Complete variable domain (other parts from reference TRBV11-2 and TRBJ2-7): EAGVAQSPRYKIIEKRQSVAFWCNPISGHATLYWYQQILGQGPKLLIQFQNNGVVDDSQLPKDRFSAERLKGVDSTLKIQPAKLEDSAVYLCASSFRSVYEQYFGPGTRLTVT.

V gene TRBV7-2 combines with J gene TRBJ1-1; no clear D. This CDR3 has 13 amino acids. Germline-derived CDR1 and CDR2 are SGHTA and FQGNSA. V lost 1 base, J lost 3 bases, and 6 bases lay in between. Here the CDR3 DNA reads TGTGCCAGCAGCTTAGAAGCGGACACTGAAGCTTTCTTT. Its protein is CASSLEADTEAFF.

The chain combines TRBV5-6 with TRBJ2-7, with TRBD1 as a possible D gene (6 bases). The V end lost 3 bases, the J end lost 2 bases, and 15 bases lay between the germline ends. From germline, CDR1 is SGHDT and CDR2 YYEEEE. This CDR3 has 15 amino acids. The CDR3 protein is CASSWATGTPYEQYF. CDR3 nucleotide sequence: TGTGCCAGCAGCTGGGCGACAGGAACCCCCTACGAGCAGTACTTC.

The chain links TRBV2 to TRBJ1-5; TRBD1 is a possible D gene (6 bases). Trimming removed 0 bases from V and 7 bases from J, with 13 bases in between. CDR1 and CDR2 (germline): SNHLY, FYNNEI. The CDR3 sequence is 15 residues long. CDR3 loop: CASSEAVMTGQPQHF. The CDR3 DNA reads as TGTGCCAGCAGTGAAGCAGTCATGACAGGACAGCCCCAGCATTTT. Using reference TRBV2 and TRBJ1-5 for the parts outside the CDR3, the full variable domain is EPEVTQTPSHQVTQMGQEVILRCVPISNHLYFYWYRQILGQKVEFLVSFYNNEISEKSEIFDDQFSVERPDGSNFTLKIRSTKLEDSAMYFCASSEAVMTGQPQHFGDGTRLSIL.

The chain couples TRBV6-6 to TRBJ2-3, with D possibly matching TRBD1 (7 bases). Germline V CDR1 and CDR2: MNHNY, SVGAGI (reference sequence). The V gene lost 7 bases and the J gene lost 2 bases, with 19 bases spanning the gap. The CDR3 is 16 amino acids. The CDR3 DNA reads as TGTGCCAGCACCGTCGGCGGCAGGGGGGCCACAGATACGCAGTATTTT. This encodes CASTVGGRGATDTQYF.

The V and J genes are TRBV6-4 and TRBJ1-4; 9 positions match TRBD1. After removal of 0 bases from V and 11 bases from J, the junction contained 10 bases not matched to a gene. CDR1 MRHNA and CDR2 SNTAGT come from the germline V gene. There are 16 residues in the CDR3. The CDR3 sequence: CASSDSGQGPVGKLFF. The CDR3 region has the DNA TGTGCCAGCAGTGACTCGGGACAGGGCCCAGTAGGTAAACTGTTTTTT.

The rearrangement links TRBV28 to TRBJ1-2, with 8 positions matching TRBD1. The ends lost 5 bases at V and 2 bases at J; junction bases unmatched: 10. The CDR3 extends over 16 amino acids. Germline V CDR1 and CDR2: MDHEN, SYDVKM. CDR3 in DNA: TGTGCCAGCAGTCCCGCCGGGACAGGCAACAACTATGGCTACACCTTC. It yields the protein CASSPAGTGNNYGYTF.

Points on this clone: The same CDR3 is also encoded by other DNA sequences in this sample. The V and J genes are TRBV27 and TRBJ2-7; 8 bases are a match to TRBD2. Germline CDR1 is MNHEY and CDR2 is SMNVEV (reference sequence). The CDR3 runs to 14 residues. Unmatched junction bases numbered 2, after V lost 3 bases and J lost 1 base. CDR3 in DNA: TGTGCCAGCAGTTTTAGCGGGGCATCCTACGAGCAGTACTTC. Translating it yields CASSFSGASYEQYF.

The chain is built from TRBV7-2 and TRBJ2-3; a possible D gene is TRBD2 (6 bases). The CDR3 consists of 14 residues. V was shortened by 1 base and J by 3 bases, with 8 bases between the two germline ends. CDR1 and CDR2 (germline): SGHTA, FQGNSA. This CDR3 is CASSLELATDTQYF. The CDR3 DNA sequence: TGTGCCAGCAGCTTAGAGCTAGCGACAGATACGCAGTATTTT.

This chain uses TRBV27 with TRBJ2-7; 10 positions match TRBD2. The germline CDR1 and CDR2 sequences are MNHEY and SMNVEV (reference sequence). The CDR3 extends over 18 amino acids. Trimming took 6 bases from V and 0 from J; bases not matched to a gene: 14. The CDR3 DNA is TGTGCCAGCAGCCCTTTAGTTGGTAGCGGGGGGATCTCCTACGAGCAGTACTTC. Amino acid sequence: CASSPLVGSGGISYEQYF.

The chain uses TRBV28 and TRBJ2-3; 8 bases are shared with TRBD1. The CDR3 is 15 amino acids. The V gene end was trimmed by 5 bases and the J gene end by 3 bases; junction bases not matched to a gene: 7. From germline, CDR1 is MDHEN and CDR2 SYDVKM. The CDR3 region has the DNA TGTGCCAGCAGTCAACCACAGGGGGAAACAGATACGCAGTATTTT. Translated, it gives CASSQPQGETDTQYF.

As concerns this clone: Other DNA sequences of this sample code for an identical CDR3. The CDR3 spells CASSWGDTEAFF. CDR3 DNA sequence: TGTGCCAGCAGCTGGGGTGACACTGAAGCTTTCTTT. The chain links TRBV7-9 to TRBJ1-1; no clear D gene. Germline CDR1 reads SEHNR; CDR2 reads FQNEAQ (reference sequence). The CDR3 runs 12 residues. Between the trimmed V and J ends, which lost 4 bases and 3 bases, there was a span of 6 bases.

The chain combines TRBV12-1 with TRBJ1-2; TRBD1, the D gene given by the table, was not confirmed from the DNA. TRBV12-1 is assigned pseudogene status. The length of the CDR3 is 15 residues. CDR3 sequence: CASSLHRGRDYGYTF. The CDR3 coding sequence is TGTGCCAGCAGCTTGCACAGGGGGCGCGACTATGGCTACACCTTC.

As to this clone: Other nucleotide sequences in the sample specify the same CDR3. The gene calls are TRBV6-5 and TRBJ2-7; 9 bases are a match to TRBD2. V lost 0 bases and J lost 5; bases outside the gene matches: 2. CDR1 MNHEY and CDR2 SVGAGI come from the germline V gene. This CDR3 is 14 amino acids long. CDR3 in DNA: TGTGCCAGCAGTTACTCTGCTAGCGGGGACGAGCAGTACTTC. It specifies CASSYSASGDEQYF.

The chain links TRBV4-1 to TRBJ1-6; no definite D call. The CDR3 spans 15 residues. Germline V CDR1 and CDR2: MGHRA, YSYEKL. The V end lost 1 base, the J end lost 10 bases, and 14 bases lay between the germline ends. This CDR3 reads CASSQVRGTGSPLHF. The CDR3 DNA follows: TGCGCCAGCAGCCAAGTCAGAGGAACCGGATCACCCCTCCACTTT.

Note on this clone: Different DNA sequences within this sample yield the same CDR3. The V and J genes are TRBV27 and TRBJ2-1; D is unclear. The germline V and J ends were trimmed by 8 bases and 0 bases, with 2 bases remaining between them. This CDR3 comprises 11 residues. Germline loops: CDR1 MNHEY, CDR2 SMNVEV (reference sequence). The chain's CDR3 is CASGSYNEQFF. The CDR3 coding sequence is TGTGCCAGCGGCTCCTACAATGAGCAGTTCTTC.

V is TRBV10-2 and J is TRBJ1-1; D is ambiguous. Germline-derived CDR1 and CDR2 are WSHSY and SAAADI. The CDR3 is 12 residues long. The V end lost 3 bases, the J end lost 6 bases, and 8 bases lay between the germline ends. As DNA, the CDR3 is TGCGCCAGCAGTGAAACGGGTCCTGAAGCTTTCTTT. Protein: CASSETGPEAFF.

The chain is built from TRBV6-5 and TRBJ1-4; D might be TRBD1 (5 bases). The CDR3 sequence is 16 residues long. Trimming removed 3 bases from V and 3 bases from J, with 14 bases in between. CDR1 and CDR2 (germline): MNHEY, SVGAGI. CDR3 in amino acids: CASSYLQGPPNEKLFF. CDR3 nucleotides: TGTGCCAGCAGTTATCTTCAGGGCCCCCCTAATGAAAAACTGTTTTTT.

V gene TRBV19 combines with J gene TRBJ1-2, with 11 bases identical to TRBD1. Losses at the gene ends were 6 bases for V and 6 bases for J; bases not matched to a gene: 0. Germline V lookup: CDR1 LNHDA, CDR2 SQIVND (reference sequence). The CDR3 loop spans 12 amino acids. DNA for the CDR3: TGTGCCAGTAGGGGACAGGGGGATGGCTACACCTTC. It yields the protein CASRGQGDGYTF.

The DNA for the CDR3 is TGCGCCAGCAGCCAAGACTACGGCGGGAACACTGAAGCTTTCTTT. It translates to CASSQDYGGNTEAFF. V gene TRBV4-3 combines with J gene TRBJ1-1; unclear D gene. Between the trimmed V and J ends, which lost 0 bases and 1 base, there was a span of 9 bases. Germline CDR1 and CDR2: LGHNA and YSLEER. This CDR3 contains 15 residues.

The J gene is TRBJ2-5, the V gene TRBV11-2; D gene ambiguous. The V and J ends lost 7 bases and 1 base respectively, with 7 bases between them. The CDR3 spans 12 residues. Germline lookup yields CDR1 SGHAT and CDR2 FQNNGV. As DNA, the CDR3 is TGTGCCAGCACCCAGGCCCAAGAGACCCAGTACTTC. It codes for CASTQAQETQYF.

A note on this clone: The same CDR3 is also encoded by other DNA sequences in this sample. This rearrangement joins TRBV2 to TRBJ2-2; D is unclear. This CDR3 comprises 15 residues. Germline V CDR1 and CDR2: SNHLY, FYNNEI. V was cut by 3 bases and J by 0 bases, with 8 bases left in between. The CDR3 DNA follows: TGTGCCAGCAGTGAGGGTACAACGAACACCGGGGAGCTGTTTTTT. The encoded protein is CASSEGTTNTGELFF. The full variable domain, with the rest looked up from reference TRBV2 and TRBJ2-2, is EPEVTQTPSHQVTQMGQEVILRCVPISNHLYFYWYRQILGQKVEFLVSFYNNEISEKSEIFDDQFSVERPDGSNFTLKIRSTKLEDSAMYFCASSEGTTNTGELFFGEGSRLTVL.